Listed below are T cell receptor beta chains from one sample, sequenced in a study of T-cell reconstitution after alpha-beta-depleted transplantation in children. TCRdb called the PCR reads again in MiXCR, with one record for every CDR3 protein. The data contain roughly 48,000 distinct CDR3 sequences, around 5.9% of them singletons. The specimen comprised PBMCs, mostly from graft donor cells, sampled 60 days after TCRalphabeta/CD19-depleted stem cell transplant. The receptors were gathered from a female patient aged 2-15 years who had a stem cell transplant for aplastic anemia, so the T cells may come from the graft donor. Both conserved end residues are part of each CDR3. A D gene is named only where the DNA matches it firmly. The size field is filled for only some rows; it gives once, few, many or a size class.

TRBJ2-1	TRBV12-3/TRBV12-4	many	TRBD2	TGTGCCAGCAGTTTTACCGGGACTAGCGGTTACAATGAGCAGTTCTTC	CASSFTGTSGYNEQFF
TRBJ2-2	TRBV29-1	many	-	TGCGCCGCGGTTGCAGGGGCCACCGGGGAGCTGTTTTTT	CAAVAGATGELFF
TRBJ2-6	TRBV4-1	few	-	TGCGCCAGCAGCCACCCCAGGGATAGGGCCAACGTCCTGACTTTC	CASSHPRDRANVLTF
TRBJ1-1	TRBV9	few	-	TGTGCCAGCTCCCCCCAGGGTTTGGTGAACACTGAAGCTTTCTTT	CASSPQGLVNTEAFF
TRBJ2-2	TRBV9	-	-	TGTGCCAGCAGCGTAGCGGGGGCGTACACCGGGGAGCTGTTTTTT	CASSVAGAYTGELFF
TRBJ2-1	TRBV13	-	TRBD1	TGTGCCAGCAGCTTTAAAAGGACAGGGGTAGGGGAGCAGTTCTTC	CASSFKRTGVGEQFF
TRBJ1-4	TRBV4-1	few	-	TGCGCCAGCAGCCAAGATCTGAGGAGAGGGAATGAAAAACTGTTTTTT	CASSQDLRRGNEKLFF
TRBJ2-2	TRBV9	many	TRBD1	TGTGCCAGCAGGGCAGGGGGACCCGGGGAGCTGTTTTTT	CASRAGGPGELFF
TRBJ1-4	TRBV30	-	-	TGTGCCTGGAGGCTAGGGGCCGGTGAAAAACTGTTTTTT	CAWRLGAGEKLFF
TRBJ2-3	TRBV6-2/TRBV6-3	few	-	TGTGCCAGCAGTTATAGAGATACGCAGTATTTT	CASSYRDTQYF
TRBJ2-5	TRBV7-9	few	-	TGTGCCAGCAGCCCACATGGGGGAGGCCAAGAGACCCAGTACTTC	CASSPHGGGQETQYF
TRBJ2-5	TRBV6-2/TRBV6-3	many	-	TGTGCCAGCAGTTACGACGCAGTCCAAGAGACCCAGTACTTC	CASSYDAVQETQYF
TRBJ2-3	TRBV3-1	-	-	TGTGCCAGCAGCCAAGGGGGGTATAGCACAGATACGCAGTATTTT	CASSQGGYSTDTQYF
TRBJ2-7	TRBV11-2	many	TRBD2	TGTGCCAGCAGCTTAGTGGGACTAGCGGGATCCTACGAGCAGTACTTC	CASSLVGLAGSYEQYF
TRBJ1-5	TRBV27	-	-	TGTGCCACCCGGACGTCCCCAGATAGCAATCAGCCCCAGCATTTT	CATRTSPDSNQPQHF
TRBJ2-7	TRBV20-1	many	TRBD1	TGCAGTGCCCCAATGGGACAGGGGCGCCTCCACGAGCAGTACTTC	CSAPMGQGRLHEQYF
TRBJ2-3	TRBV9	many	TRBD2	TGTGCCAGCAGCGTAGACCCCAGCGGGACCACAGATACGCAGTATTTT	CASSVDPSGTTDTQYF
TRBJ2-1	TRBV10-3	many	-	TGTGCCATCAGTGAGAACCGGGTCGATGAGCAGTTCTTC	CAISENRVDEQFF
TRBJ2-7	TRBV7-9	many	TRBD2	TGTGCCAGCAGCGTCAGCGGGGCAAGCTCCTACGAGCAGTACTTC	CASSVSGASSYEQYF
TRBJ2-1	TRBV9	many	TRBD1	TGTGCCAGCAGCGTAGGGACAGGGAACGGGAGACAGTTCTTC	CASSVGTGNGRQFF
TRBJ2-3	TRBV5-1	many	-	TGCGCCAGCGGTTTGGCTGGGCCCACAGATACGCAGTATTTT	CASGLAGPTDTQYF
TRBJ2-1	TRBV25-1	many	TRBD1	TGTGCCAGCAGTGATTTCCGGAACAGGGGGCGTAATGAGCAGTTCTTC	CASSDFRNRGRNEQFF
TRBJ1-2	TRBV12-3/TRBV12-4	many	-	TGTGCCAGCAGTTTAGGGGGAAAAGCTAACTATGGCTACACCTTC	CASSLGGKANYGYTF
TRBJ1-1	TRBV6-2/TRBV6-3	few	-	TGTGCCAGCAGTTACTCCCGCAGGGACATGAACACTGAAGCTTTCTTT	CASSYSRRDMNTEAFF
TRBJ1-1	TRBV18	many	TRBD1	TGTGCCAGCTCACCGGACAGGGTGAACACTGAAGCTTTCTTT	CASSPDRVNTEAFF
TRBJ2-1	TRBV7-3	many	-	TGTGCCAGCAGCCTTACGGGGGGCCTATCCAATGAGCAGTTCTTC	CASSLTGGLSNEQFF
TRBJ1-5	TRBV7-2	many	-	TGTGCCAGCAGCAACCGGGACCGCATAGGGCAGCCCCAGCATTTT	CASSNRDRIGQPQHF
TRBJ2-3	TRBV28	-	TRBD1	TGTGCCAGCAGTACAGGGGGCACAGATACGCAGTATTTT	CASSTGGTDTQYF
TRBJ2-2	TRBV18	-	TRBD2	TGTGCCAGCTCACCAACCAGCGGGAGGCGGAGCGGGGAGCTGTTTTTT	CASSPTSGRRSGELFF
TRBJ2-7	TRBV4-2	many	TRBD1	TGTGCCAGCAGCCAACTGGGACAGGTAAGCGAGCAGTACTTC	CASSQLGQVSEQYF
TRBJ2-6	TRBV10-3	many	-	TGTGCCATCAGTGACAGCTCTGGGGCCAACGTCCTGACTTTC	CAISDSSGANVLTF
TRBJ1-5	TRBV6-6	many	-	TGTGCCAGCACCCCCAACAGGGAACGTCAGCCCCAGCATTTT	CASTPNRERQPQHF
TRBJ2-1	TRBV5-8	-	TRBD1	TGTGCCAGCAGCGTAAGACAGGGGAGTGAGCAGTTCTTC	CASSVRQGSEQFF
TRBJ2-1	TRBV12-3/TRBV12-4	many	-	TGTGCCAGCAGCCCATTCCGTGGTGCCGATGAGCAGTTCTTC	CASSPFRGADEQFF
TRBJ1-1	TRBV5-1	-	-	TGCGCCAGCAGCTTGGGACCTTCCGGGACCTGGAACACTGAAGCTTTCTTT	CASSLGPSGTWNTEAFF
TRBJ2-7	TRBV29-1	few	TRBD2	TGCAGGAACCATAAGGCCCGGGAGGGCTACGAGCAGTACTTC	CRNHKAREGYEQYF
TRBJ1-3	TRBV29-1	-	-	TGCAGCGTTGAGGACCTTTCCTCTGGAAACACCATATATTTT	CSVEDLSSGNTIYF
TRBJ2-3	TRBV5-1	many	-	TGCGCCAGCAGCTTGACCCCTTCAGATACGCAGTATTTT	CASSLTPSDTQYF
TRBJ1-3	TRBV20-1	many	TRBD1	TGCAGTGCTAGAGCACAGGGGAGGGACACCATATATTTT	CSARAQGRDTIYF
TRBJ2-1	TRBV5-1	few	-	TGCGCCAGCAGCGCGAGAAATGAGCAGTTCTTC	CASSARNEQFF